These 26 T cell receptor beta chains originate from one sample sequenced in a study of T cell responses to AZD1222 COVID-19 vaccine (dated by TCRdb to the early 2020s). The library was made by the immunoSEQ multiplex PCR assay. TCRdb stores this immuneACCESS table with in-frame sequences only. Part of the clones is absent; in the studies checked, under half of the shortfall reflects unresolved V genes, and no reason is known for the rest. For this sample the table gives 95,000 to 100,000 clones, of which more than 70% were detected only once. The ten largest clones capture about a tenth of the sample. According to the study, the label for this sample's time point signals: about 28 days (+/-7) after the second vaccine dose. The source material was peripheral blood, sampled 28 days after the second AZD1222 dose. These receptors came from an adult who received the AZD1222 COVID-19 vaccine.

V and J are TRBV28 and TRBJ1-1, with no clear D. The CDR3 is 11 amino acids. Germline V gene lookup returns CDR1 MDHEN and CDR2 SYDVKM. V dropped 3 bases and J dropped 7 bases, with 6 bases sitting between them. In nucleotides, the CDR3 is TGTGCCAGCAGTTTGCAAAGTGAAGCTTTCTTT. Amino acids: CASSLQSEAFF.

This sequence joins TRBV14 and TRBJ1-1, with TRBD1 matching over 9 bases. The ends lost 0 bases at V and 4 bases at J; junction bases unmatched: 9. The CDR3 extends over 17 amino acids. Germline V gives CDR1 SGHDN, CDR2 FVKESK. The CDR3 nucleotides read TGTGCCAGCAGCCAAGAACAAGGCGTGGGACAGGGCACTGAAGCTTTCTTT. Its translation is CASSQEQGVGQGTEAFF.

This chain joins TRBV11-2 and TRBJ2-7, with no clear D. The CDR3 has 14 amino acids. Germline V gene data show CDR1 as SGHAT and CDR2 as FQNNGV. Between the trimmed V and J ends, which lost 4 bases and 2 bases, there was a span of 12 bases. In nucleotides, the CDR3 is TGTGCCAGCAGCTCACTCTATAGCCCCTACGAGCAGTACTTC. This gives the protein CASSSLYSPYEQYF.

V and J are TRBV28 and TRBJ1-2; TRBD1 matches 8 bases. With 10 bases clipped from V and 7 bases from J, the junction kept 17 bases outside the gene matches. Germline CDR1 MDHEN, CDR2 SYDVKM. The CDR3 length is 15 residues. The chain's CDR3 is CATQEPATGQGGYTF. Written as DNA, the CDR3 is TGTGCCACGCAAGAACCGGCCACCGGACAGGGTGGCTACACCTTC.

This rearrangement joins TRBV28 to TRBJ1-1, with 7 bases fitting TRBD1. V trimming: 5 bases; J trimming: 0 bases; junction bases outside the gene matches: 6. Germline V lookup: CDR1 MDHEN, CDR2 SYDVKM. The CDR3 spans 15 residues. This CDR3 reads CASSRGGGMNTEAFF. DNA for the CDR3: TGTGCCAGCAGTCGAGGGGGCGGCATGAACACTGAAGCTTTCTTT.

The V gene is TRBV7-3, the J gene TRBJ1-1; D might be TRBD1 (5 bases). CDR1 and CDR2 from the germline V gene are SGHTA and FQGTGA. Between the trimmed V and J ends, which lost 1 base and 4 bases, there was a span of 13 bases. The CDR3 has 15 amino acids. CDR3 bases: TGTGCCAGCAGCTTAAACGCGGGGGGAAGCACTGAAGCTTTCTTT. Translating gives CASSLNAGGSTEAFF.

The chain employs TRBV5-4 and TRBJ2-3; D gene ambiguous. Per the germline V gene, CDR1 is SGHNT and CDR2 is YYREEE (reference sequence). The CDR3 has 12 amino acids. V shed 3 bases and J shed 4 bases, with 6 bases lying between them. The CDR3 sequence: CASSSTADTQYF. The CDR3 bases are TGTGCCAGCAGCTCGACGGCAGATACGCAGTATTTT.

The V and J genes are TRBV5-4 and TRBJ2-7; no clear D. V lost 0 bases and J lost 0, with 10 bases in between. CDR1 and CDR2 (germline): SGHNT, YYREEE (reference sequence). This CDR3 contains 15 residues. CDR3 nucleotides: TGTGCCAGCAGCTTGGTCGGGTCCAGCTCCTACGAGCAGTACTTC. Translating gives CASSLVGSSSYEQYF.

The V call is TRBV19, the J call TRBJ1-5, with D perhaps TRBD1 (6 bases). The CDR3 contains 15 residues. Germline-derived CDR1 and CDR2 are LNHDA and SQIVND (reference sequence). The V and J ends lost 5 bases and 3 bases respectively, with 14 bases between them. CDR3 loop: CASSATGQYNQPQHF. The DNA for the CDR3 is TGTGCCAGTAGTGCTACTGGACAGTACAATCAGCCCCAGCATTTT. Based on the CDR3 plus reference TRBV19 and TRBJ1-5, the full variable domain is DGGITQSPKYLFRKEGQNVTLSCEQNLNHDAMYWYRQDPGQGLRLIYYSQIVNDFQKGDIAEGYSVSREKKESFPLTVTSAQKNPTAFYLCASSATGQYNQPQHFGDGTRLSIL.

The chain carries TRBV4-2 and TRBJ1-5; no reliable D call. Trimming cost V 1 base and J 6 bases, with 10 bases left between them. Per the germline V gene, CDR1 is LGHNA and CDR2 is YNFKEQ. The CDR3 consists of 14 residues. The CDR3 protein is CASSQGSGSQPQHF. The CDR3, as DNA: TGTGCCAGCAGCCAAGGAAGTGGTTCTCAGCCCCAGCATTTT.

This chain connects TRBV9 to TRBJ2-2; D is uncertain. Germline loops: CDR1 SGDLS, CDR2 YYNGEE. Between the trimmed V and J ends, which lost 0 bases and 6 bases, there was a span of 9 bases. The CDR3 extends over 14 amino acids. The CDR3 spells CASSVGGSAGELFF. DNA for the CDR3: TGTGCCAGCAGCGTAGGTGGAAGCGCCGGGGAGCTGTTTTTT.

The table lists this clone with a count of one. The CDR3 is CAWSVGVRNYGYTF. Written as DNA, the CDR3 is TGTGCCTGGAGTGTAGGTGTCAGAAACTATGGCTACACCTTC. The V gene is TRBV30, the J gene TRBJ1-2, with no clear D. The CDR3 is 14 residues long. With 0 bases removed from V and 2 bases from J, the gap between germline ends came to 10 bases. Germline V gives CDR1 GTSNPN, CDR2 SVGIG (reference sequence).

This chain joins TRBV28 and TRBJ1-5; D call uncertain. V gave up 5 bases and J gave up 0 bases, with 14 bases separating them. The CDR3 has 16 residues. Germline CDR1 MDHEN, CDR2 SYDVKM. CDR3 DNA sequence: TGTGCCAGCAGTCCCCCGGGTGGACCTAGCAATCAGCCCCAGCATTTT. Amino acids: CASSPPGGPSNQPQHF.

The V and J genes are TRBV19 and TRBJ1-2; D remains unclear. Trimming shortened V by 4 bases and J by 3 bases, and 9 bases separated the two germline ends. This CDR3 has 13 residues. Germline-derived CDR1 and CDR2 are LNHDA and SQIVND (reference sequence). The chain's CDR3 is CASSTTQDYGYTF. As DNA, the CDR3 is TGTGCCAGTAGTACTACCCAGGACTATGGCTACACCTTC.

This clone was seen a single time. CDR3 region: CASRNEGDNTGELFF. The CDR3 DNA follows: TGTGCCAGCAGAAACGAGGGGGACAACACCGGGGAGCTGTTTTTT. This chain links TRBV5-5 with TRBJ2-2; D might be TRBD1 (6 bases). CDR3 size: 15 residues. Germline CDR1 and CDR2: SGHKS and YYEKEE (reference sequence). Trimming took 5 bases from V and 2 from J, leaving 13 bases between them.

The J gene is TRBJ2-2, the V gene TRBV5-1; 8 bases match TRBD1. The CDR3 is 14 residues long. Germline V gene sequence: CDR1 SGHRS, CDR2 YFSETQ. V was pared by 5 bases and J by 7 bases, with 7 bases of the junction left unmatched. CDR3 coding DNA: TGCGCCAGCAGTCAGGGGGCATGGGACGGGGAGCTGTTTTTT. It encodes CASSQGAWDGELFF.

The rearrangement links TRBV10-2 to TRBJ2-5, with D unresolved. Deletions cut 2 bases from V and 2 bases from J, with 6 bases between. This CDR3 spans 13 amino acids. Per germline, CDR1 WSHSY and CDR2 SAAADI. The CDR3 region has the DNA TGCGCCAGCAGTGAGCAGGAGCAAGAGACCCAGTACTTC. It translates to CASSEQEQETQYF.

The rearrangement joins TRBV28 to TRBJ2-7; D is tentatively TRBD1 or TRBD2 (5 bases each). Trimming stripped 6 bases from V and 6 bases from J, with 15 bases between. Germline values: CDR1 MDHEN, CDR2 SYDVKM. The CDR3 sequence is 13 residues long. CDR3 nucleotides: TGTGCCAGCAGCATGACTACCACAGGCGAGCAGTACTTC. Protein sequence: CASSMTTTGEQYF.

The rearrangement links TRBV27 to TRBJ1-5, with D perhaps matching TRBD1 (5 bases). Trimming took off 4 bases at V and 5 bases at J, with 12 bases between the two ends. The CDR3 covers 14 residues. Germline CDR1 reads MNHEY; CDR2 reads SMNVEV (reference sequence). The CDR3 DNA sequence: TGTGCCAGCAGTTCGACAGATCGGGATCAGCCCCAGCATTTT. Residues: CASSSTDRDQPQHF.

This clone was detected a few times. J is TRBJ2-1 and V is TRBV4-1; the match to TRBD2 covers 9 bases. V dropped 1 base and J dropped 7; count of bases not matched to a gene: 5. This CDR3 contains 15 residues. CDR1 and CDR2 (germline): MGHRA, YSYEKL. This CDR3 is CASSQGLAGRNEQFF. The CDR3 nucleotides read TGCGCCAGCAGCCAAGGGCTAGCGGGGCGGAATGAGCAGTTCTTC.

The chain has TRBV7-2 and TRBJ2-2; no clear D. The germline V gene encodes CDR1 SGHTA and CDR2 FQGNSA. The germline V and J ends were trimmed by 2 bases and 7 bases, with 5 bases remaining between them. CDR3 length equals 12 residues. The CDR3 region is CASSLSYGELFF. In DNA, the CDR3 is TGTGCCAGCAGCTTAAGTTACGGGGAGCTGTTTTTT.

The V call is TRBV19, the J call TRBJ1-1, with D uncertain. CDR1 and CDR2 (germline): LNHDA, SQIVND (reference sequence). V was cut by 5 bases and J by 0 bases, with 10 bases left in between. CDR3 size: 14 residues. CDR3 nucleotides: TGTGCCAGTAGTTGGAGCGCCGTGAACACTGAAGCTTTCTTT. Translating gives CASSWSAVNTEAFF.

Concerning this clone itself: One end of the junction does not line up with germline, which may come from a read error. The chain uses TRBV11-2 and TRBJ1-1, with D uncertain. Per the germline V gene, CDR1 is SGHAT and CDR2 is FQNNGV. The CDR3 is 13 amino acids. Here the CDR3 reads CASSLELNTEAFF. The CDR3 DNA follows: TGTGCCAGCAGCCTAGAGTTGAACACTGAAGCTTTCTTT.

CDR3 sequence: CASSLRGGPGDTQYF. The CDR3 DNA sequence: TGTGCCAGCAGCTTACGCGGGGGGCCTGGAGATACGCAGTATTTT. The chain has TRBV7-6 and TRBJ2-3, with TRBD2 matching 8 bases. V gave up 2 bases and J gave up 5 bases; unmatched junction bases: 6. The CDR3 is 15 residues long. Germline-derived CDR1 and CDR2 are SGHVS and FNYEAQ.

The V call is TRBV28, the J call TRBJ2-7; D tentatively reads TRBD1 or TRBD2 (5 bases each). The ends were cut back, 8 bases at V and 4 bases at J, with 9 bases in the middle. The CDR3 contains 11 residues. Per germline, CDR1 MDHEN and CDR2 SYDVKM. The DNA for the CDR3 is TGTGCCAGCCGGGGACCGTACGAGCAGTACTTC. Translation: CASRGPYEQYF. Full variable domain (remainder filled in from reference TRBV28 and TRBJ2-7): DVKVTQSSRYLVKRTGEKVFLECVQDMDHENMFWYRQDPGLGLRLIYFSYDVKMKEKGDIPEGYSVSREKKERFSLILESASTNQTSMYLCASRGPYEQYFGPGTRLTVT.

This chain uses TRBV20-1 with TRBJ2-1, with TRBD1 as a possible D gene (5 bases). This CDR3 has 15 amino acids. Germline CDR1 DFQATT, CDR2 SNEGSKA (reference sequence). V lost 5 bases and J 5 bases, leaving 19 bases between the germline ends. Here the CDR3 reads CSARVSGLGDNEQFF. The CDR3 region has the DNA TGCAGTGCTCGTGTTTCAGGGCTAGGGGACAATGAGCAGTTCTTC.